Sequencing of this T cell receptor beta chain was carried out in a study of T cell responses to AZD1222 COVID-19 vaccine. The data were produced by immunoSEQ multiplex PCR, yet TCRdb's version contains in-frame clones alone and is incomplete. The sample has around 120,000 clones; 88% are singletons. As concerns this clone: The antigen is not known.

CDR1 is KGHDR, CDR2 SFDVKD, per germline. Trimming removed 7 bases from V and 3 bases from J; junction bases left unmatched: 1. This CDR3 region has 12 residues. Study-wide results and limits: Reportedly, close to half of spike-specific TCRs are directed against unmutated variant regions. At 160-218 and 743-854, vaccine-associated CD4 TCRs were dominant, and they spanned spike. White British ancestry dominated among donors, who included more females, and clonal diversity was possibly underestimated.

The sequences come from peripheral blood, collected on day 0 of MenACWY control vaccination. The J gene is TRBJ1-1, the V gene TRBV24-1; TRBD1 matches 7 bases. The sequence was obtained from an adult in good health. The CDR3 nucleotides read TGTGCCACCAGCGACAGGGACACTGAAGCTTTCTTT. Its protein is CATSDRDTEAFF.